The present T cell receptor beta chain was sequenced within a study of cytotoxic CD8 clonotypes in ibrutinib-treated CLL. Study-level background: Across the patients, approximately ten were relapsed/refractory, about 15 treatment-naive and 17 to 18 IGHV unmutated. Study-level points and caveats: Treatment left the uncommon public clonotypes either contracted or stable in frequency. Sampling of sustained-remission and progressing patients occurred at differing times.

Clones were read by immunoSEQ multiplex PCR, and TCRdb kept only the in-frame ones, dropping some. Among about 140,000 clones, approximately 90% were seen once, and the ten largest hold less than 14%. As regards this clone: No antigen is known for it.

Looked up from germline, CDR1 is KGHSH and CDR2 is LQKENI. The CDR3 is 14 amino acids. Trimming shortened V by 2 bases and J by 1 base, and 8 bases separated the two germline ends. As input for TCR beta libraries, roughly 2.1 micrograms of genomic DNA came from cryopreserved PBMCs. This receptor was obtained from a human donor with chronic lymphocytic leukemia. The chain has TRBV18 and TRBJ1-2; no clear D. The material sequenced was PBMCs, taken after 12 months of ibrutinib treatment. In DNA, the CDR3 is TGTGCCAGCTCACCATTGCAGGATAACTATGGCTACACCTTC. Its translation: CASSPLQDNYGYTF.